These T cell receptor beta chains were read from a single sample in a study of cytomegalovirus exposure and HLA in healthy donors. Sequenced by immunoSEQ multiplex PCR; TCRdb stores in-frame clones only, minus some. The data show under 150,000 clones, over 60% seen once. The sample was PBMCs. These receptors all stem from a man between 18 and 35 years old in good health and CMV-seronegative. Both conserved end residues are part of each CDR3. D genes are given only for firm matches. Clone size appears in some rows only: once, few, many, or a class for an expanded clone.

>TRBJ2-1|TRBV27|-|TRBD2
CASSFLNLAGGNNEQFF
TGTGCCAGCAGTTTCTTGAATCTAGCGGGAGGAAACAATGAGCAGTTCTTC
>TRBJ2-3|TRBV6-5|-|-
CASSSSPGTHTDTQYF
TGTGCCAGCAGTTCAAGTCCAGGAACCCACACAGATACGCAGTATTTT
>TRBJ1-1|TRBV6-1|-|-
CASRNLEAFF
TGTGCCAGCAGGAACTTAGAAGCTTTCTTT
>TRBJ2-2|TRBV19|-|TRBD2
CASQGRYSGVNTGELFF
TGTGCCAGCCAGGGACGGTATAGCGGGGTTAACACCGGGGAGCTGTTTTTT
>TRBJ1-4|TRBV6-5|many|-
CASSEGGATNEKLFF
TGTGCCAGCAGCGAGGGAGGGGCGACTAATGAAAAACTGTTTTTT
>TRBJ1-5|TRBV7-9|-|-
CASSPQSNQPQHF
TGTGCCAGCAGTCCCCAAAGCAATCAGCCCCAGCATTTT
>TRBJ2-7|TRBV6-4|-|TRBD1
CASSESGGQGYEQYF
TGTGCCAGCAGTGAATCCGGGGGACAGGGCTACGAGCAGTACTTC
>TRBJ2-3|TRBV6-1|-|TRBD2
CASSVRLASWTDTQYF
TGTGCCAGCAGTGTACGACTAGCATCGTGGACTGATACGCAGTATTTT
>TRBJ1-1|TRBV7-9|once|-
CASSLIGVNTEAFF
TGTGCCAGCAGCCTGATAGGGGTGAACACTGAAGCTTTCTTT
>TRBJ1-6|TRBV15|-|-
CATSPRADRSSYNSPLHF
TGTGCCACCAGCCCGAGGGCCGATCGAAGCTCCTATAATTCACCCCTCCACTTT
>TRBJ1-1|TRBV6-5|-|TRBD1
CASSTTGTGGSAFF
TGTGCCAGCAGTACTACCGGGACAGGGGGCTCAGCTTTCTTT
>TRBJ2-1|TRBV27|-|-
CASSIATDRSYNEQFF
TGTGCCAGCAGCATAGCGACCGACAGGTCCTACAATGAGCAGTTCTTC
>TRBJ2-1|TRBV6-5|once|TRBD2
CASSPRTSGRGEQFF
TGTGCCAGCAGTCCGCGGACTAGCGGGAGAGGTGAGCAGTTCTTC
>TRBJ2-7|TRBV7-9|-|-
CSSSLMEGLGEQYF
TGTTCCAGCAGCTTAATGGAAGGCCTAGGCGAGCAGTACTTC
>TRBJ1-5|TRBV19|-|-
CASTPSGEGNQPQHF
TGTGCCAGTACCCCGTCGGGGGAGGGCAATCAGCCCCAGCATTTT
>TRBJ2-3|TRBV4-2|-|-
CASSQDPPGKSTDTQYF
TGTGCCAGCAGCCAAGATCCCCCAGGGAAGTCCACAGATACGCAGTATTTT
>TRBJ1-4|TRBV11-2|-|-
CASSWRGLGTNEKLFF
TGTGCCAGCAGCTGGCGGGGGTTAGGGACTAATGAAAAACTGTTTTTT
>TRBJ2-1|TRBV6-1|-|TRBD1
CASTRTGSYNEQFF
TGTGCCAGCACCCGGACAGGGTCCTACAATGAGCAGTTCTTC
>TRBJ2-1|TRBV29-1|-|TRBD1
CSVEDVTGSSEQFF
TGCAGCGTTGAAGATGTGACAGGGTCAAGTGAGCAGTTCTTC
>TRBJ2-1|TRBV19|-|TRBD2
CASSSTSGRHEQFF
TGTGCCAGTAGTTCAACTAGCGGGAGACATGAGCAGTTCTTC
>TRBJ1-1|TRBV19|-|TRBD1
CASSIMQTGEGGTEAFF
TGTGCCAGTAGTATTATGCAGACAGGGGAAGGAGGCACTGAAGCTTTCTTT
>TRBJ2-2|TRBV5-1|-|-
CASRQQANTGELFF
TGCGCCAGCAGGCAGCAGGCGAACACCGGGGAGCTGTTTTTT
>TRBJ1-6|TRBV5-6|once|TRBD1
CASSHRTGGDLNSPLHF
TGTGCCAGCAGCCATCGGACAGGGGGCGATCTGAATTCACCCCTCCACTTT
>TRBJ2-5|TRBV9|-|-
CASSTDTGYQETQYF
TGTGCCAGCTCAACAGATACAGGGTACCAAGAGACCCAGTACTTC
>TRBJ1-4|TRBV30|-|TRBD1
CAWAYGTGNEKLFF
TGTGCCTGGGCTTACGGGACAGGGAATGAAAAACTGTTTTTT
>TRBJ1-3|TRBV7-3|-|-
CASSPGVRSGNTIYF
TGTGCCAGCAGCCCAGGGGTCCGCTCTGGAAACACCATATATTTT
>TRBJ2-5|TRBV6-1|-|TRBD1
CASTNRDRVVETQYF
TGTGCCAGCACCAACCGGGACAGGGTAGTAGAGACCCAGTACTTC
>TRBJ1-4|TRBV9|-|-
CASSVAALGANEKLFF
TGTGCCAGCAGCGTAGCTGCTTTGGGAGCTAATGAAAAACTGTTTTTT
>TRBJ2-3|TRBV9|-|-
CASSVRGSLGDTQYF
TGTGCCAGCAGCGTCAGAGGGAGCTTGGGGGATACGCAGTATTTT
>TRBJ2-1|TRBV19|-|TRBD2
CATTPGTRGVNEQFF
TGTGCCACTACTCCCGGGACTAGAGGAGTCAATGAGCAGTTCTTC
>TRBJ2-1|TRBV19|-|TRBD2
CASSIGLGAYNEQFF
TGTGCCAGTAGTATTGGACTAGGGGCCTACAATGAGCAGTTCTTC
>TRBJ2-1|TRBV10-2|-|-
CASSDSSSYNEQFF
TGCGCCAGCAGTGACTCCAGCTCCTACAATGAGCAGTTCTTC
>TRBJ1-3|TRBV6-6|-|-
CASSNYPGVSGNTIYF
TGTGCCAGCAGTAACTACCCCGGGGTTTCTGGAAACACCATATATTTT
>TRBJ1-2|TRBV19|-|-
CASSYGQVYGYTF
TGTGCCAGTAGTTATGGGCAGGTCTATGGCTACACCTTC
>TRBJ2-5|TRBV30|-|TRBD2
CAWGPGLAGQETQYF
TGTGCCTGGGGACCGGGACTAGCGGGTCAAGAGACCCAGTACTTC
>TRBJ2-4|TRBV7-3|-|-
CASSPPGGGNIQYF
TGTGCCAGCAGCCCGCCCGGGGGTGGGAACATTCAGTACTTC
>TRBJ2-5|TRBV29-1|-|-
CSVEVSTKQYF
TGCAGCGTTGAGGTCAGTACGAAGCAGTACTTC
>TRBJ2-3|TRBV5-6|-|-
CASSSWTVDTQYF
TGTGCCAGCAGCTCCTGGACAGTTGATACGCAGTATTTT
>TRBJ1-1|TRBV10-3|-|TRBD1
CAISPGQGNTEAFF
TGTGCCATCAGCCCTGGACAGGGCAACACTGAAGCTTTCTTT
>TRBJ2-1|TRBV4-1|-|TRBD2
CASSQLAGEVGNEQFF
TGCGCCAGCAGCCAACTAGCGGGAGAGGTCGGCAATGAGCAGTTCTTC
>TRBJ2-7|TRBV7-6|-|-
CASSLGRPRGSYEQYF
TGTGCCAGCAGCTTGGGTCGGCCTCGAGGCTCCTACGAGCAGTACTTC
>TRBJ2-3|TRBV18|few|-
CASSPRVSDTQYF
TGTGCCAGCTCACCACGCGTCTCAGATACGCAGTATTTT
>TRBJ1-3|TRBV27|-|-
CASRQTDRRAGNTIYF
TGTGCCAGCAGACAGACGGACCGAAGGGCAGGGAACACCATATATTTT
>TRBJ2-2|TRBV25-1|-|-
CASSGLDRDTGELFF
TGTGCCAGCAGTGGTCTAGATCGTGATACCGGGGAGCTGTTTTTT
>TRBJ1-3|TRBV6-6|-|TRBD1
CASRGVRQGSGNTIYF
TGTGCCAGCAGGGGAGTCAGACAGGGCTCTGGAAACACCATATATTTT
>TRBJ2-5|TRBV27|-|TRBD2
CASSLTGPRGGGGPYQETQYF
TGTGCCAGCAGTTTAACCGGGCCTCGGGGTGGGGGGGGACCGTACCAAGAGACCCAGTACTTC
>TRBJ2-7|TRBV4-3|-|-
CASSPSSTSVELRF
TGCGCCAGCAGCCCGTCTTCAACTTCGGTCGAATTACGATTC
>TRBJ2-1|TRBV4-3|medium-sized|TRBD1
CASSQDGTGSDEQFF
TGCGCCAGCAGCCAAGACGGGACAGGGTCGGATGAGCAGTTCTTC
>TRBJ2-5|TRBV7-3|-|TRBD2
CASSPTGRGRGLETQYF
TGTGCCAGCAGCCCCACGGGGCGCGGGAGGGGTCTCGAGACCCAGTACTTC
>TRBJ2-2|TRBV5-1|-|-
CASSPGGTVLGTGELFF
TGCGCCAGCAGCCCCGGAGGGACAGTTTTGGGGACCGGGGAGCTGTTTTTT
>TRBJ1-1|TRBV5-4|-|-
CASSLGGDGNTEAFF
TGTGCCAGCAGCTTGGGGGGGGATGGGAACACTGAAGCTTTCTTT
>TRBJ2-7|TRBV5-6|-|-
CASSLDLSPYEQYF
TGTGCCAGCAGCTTGGATCTTAGTCCGTACGAGCAGTACTTC
>TRBJ2-7|TRBV5-8|few|-
CASSVLYEQYF
TGTGCCAGCAGCGTACTATACGAGCAGTACTTC
>TRBJ1-2|TRBV27|-|TRBD1
CASSFGTGVYGYTF
TGTGCCAGCAGTTTCGGGACAGGCGTGTATGGCTACACCTTC
>TRBJ1-5|TRBV7-6|-|-
CASSLLPRGTFNQPQHF
TGTGCCAGCAGCTTATTGCCTCGGGGGACCTTCAATCAGCCCCAGCATTTT
>TRBJ1-5|TRBV9|-|TRBD1
CASSAGTGNQPQHF
TGTGCCAGCAGCGCCGGGACAGGGAATCAGCCCCAGCATTTT
>TRBJ1-1|TRBV18|-|-
CASSHGQHTEAFF
TGTGCCAGCTCACATGGACAGCACACTGAAGCTTTCTTT